This entry concerns a single T cell receptor beta chain. The target antigen is unknown. There are 12 residues in the CDR3. Looked up from germline, CDR1 is SGHTA and CDR2 is FQGNSA. Trimming took off 4 bases at V and 8 bases at J, with 8 bases between the two ends. These data originate in a study of vaccination effects on CD4 cells after COVID-19. Looking at the study overall: Ahead of sequencing, the ViraFEST assay grew antigen-specific CD4+ T cells using viral peptide pools. For each well, 2 million to 2.5 million PBMC were cultured with 9 to 10 IU/ml IL-2 and roughly 9.8 ug/ml peptides.

Generated by immunoSEQ multiplex PCR, the TCRdb table keeps only in-frame clones and is missing some. This table holds roughly 56,000 clones, around three quarters found once. Having been cultured for under twelve days, the cells underwent CD4+ T cell isolation. Each vaccine recipient was nucleocapsid antibody negative and had no prior SARS-CoV-2 infection. On both days 3 and 7, half of the culture medium was replaced with IL-2 medium. The source of this sequence is a human donor who received a COVID-19 vaccine. The rearrangement uses TRBV7-2 and TRBJ1-4, with D unresolved. Sequencing was performed on CD4+ T cells from PBMCs cultured without peptide, taken before COVID-19 vaccination. The CDR3 DNA reads TGTGCCAGCAGCTCCCAAGCAGAAAAACTGTTTTTT. This translates into CASSSQAEKLFF.